This T cell receptor (beta chain) was sequenced for a study of cytomegalovirus exposure and HLA in healthy donors. It was with 60 Vbeta and 13 Jbeta primers that the PCR ran. This table comes from immunoSEQ multiplex PCR, and its TCRdb copy is limited to in-frame clones, with some not included. This table has about 180,000 clones, 65% to 80% appearing once. The germline V gene encodes CDR1 SEHNR and CDR2 FQNEAQ (reference sequence). The CDR3 is 14 residues long. V was pared by 1 base and J by 7 bases, with 11 bases between. The source is a woman aged 40 to 50 in good health and CMV-seronegative. This chain joins TRBV7-9 and TRBJ1-5; D gene ambiguous. Specimen: PBMCs. The CDR3 DNA follows: TGTGCCAGCAGCTTAGACGGTCCCGGGCAGCCCCAGCATTTT. Translated, it gives CASSLDGPGQPQHF.